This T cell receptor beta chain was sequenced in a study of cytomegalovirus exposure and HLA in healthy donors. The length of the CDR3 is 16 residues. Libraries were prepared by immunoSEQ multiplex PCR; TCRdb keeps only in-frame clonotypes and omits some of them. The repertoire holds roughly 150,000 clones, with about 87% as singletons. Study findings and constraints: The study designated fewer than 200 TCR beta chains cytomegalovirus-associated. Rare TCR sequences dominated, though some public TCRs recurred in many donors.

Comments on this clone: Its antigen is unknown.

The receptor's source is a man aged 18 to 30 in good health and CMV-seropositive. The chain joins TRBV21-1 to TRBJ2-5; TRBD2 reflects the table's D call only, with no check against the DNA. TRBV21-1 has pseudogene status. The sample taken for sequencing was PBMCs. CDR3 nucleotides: TGTGCCAGCCGGGGACTAGCGGGAGTAGGAACCGAGACCCAGTACTTC. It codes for CASRGLAGVGTETQYF.